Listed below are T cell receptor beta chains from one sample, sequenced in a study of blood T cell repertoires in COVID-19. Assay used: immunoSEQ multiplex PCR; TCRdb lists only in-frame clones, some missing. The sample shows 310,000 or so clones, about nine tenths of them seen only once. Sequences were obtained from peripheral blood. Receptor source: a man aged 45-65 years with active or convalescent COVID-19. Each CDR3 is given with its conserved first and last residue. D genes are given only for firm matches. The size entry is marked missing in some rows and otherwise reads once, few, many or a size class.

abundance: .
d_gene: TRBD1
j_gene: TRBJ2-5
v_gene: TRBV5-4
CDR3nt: TGTGCCAGCAGCTTGGTGACAGGGGGGGGAGAGACCCAGTACTTC
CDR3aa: CASSLVTGGGETQYF

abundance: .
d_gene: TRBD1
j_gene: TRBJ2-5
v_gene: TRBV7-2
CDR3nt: TGTGCCAGCAGCACCCGTCCAGACAGGGGGCTTGAGACCCAGTACTTC
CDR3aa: CASSTRPDRGLETQYF

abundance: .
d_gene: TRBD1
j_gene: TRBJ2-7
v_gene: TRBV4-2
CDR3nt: TGTGCCAGCAGCCCGCCGGGACAGGGCTACGAGCAGTACTTC
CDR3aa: CASSPPGQGYEQYF

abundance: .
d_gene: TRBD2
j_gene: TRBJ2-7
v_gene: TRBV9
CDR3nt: TGTGCCAGCAGCTCCAATAGCGGGGCGAGCTCCTACGAGCAGTACTTC
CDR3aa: CASSSNSGASSYEQYF

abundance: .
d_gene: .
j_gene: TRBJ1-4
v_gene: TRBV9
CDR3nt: TGTGCCAGCAGCGAGGGGAAGAGGGGGAGAACTGAAAAACTGTTTTTT
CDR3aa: CASSEGKRGRTEKLFF

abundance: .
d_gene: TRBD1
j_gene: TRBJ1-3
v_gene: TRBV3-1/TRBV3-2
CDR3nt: TGTGCCAGCAGCCAAGATCAGGGGGCCTCTGGAAACACCATATATTTT
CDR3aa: CASSQDQGASGNTIYF

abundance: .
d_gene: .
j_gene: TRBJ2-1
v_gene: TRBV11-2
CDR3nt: TGTGCCAGCGGTGTCGGCAGGTCCTACAATGAGCAGTTCTTC
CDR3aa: CASGVGRSYNEQFF

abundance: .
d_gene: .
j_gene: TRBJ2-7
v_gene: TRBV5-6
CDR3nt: TGTGCCAGCAGCTTGGGGACTTTTCCCACACCCGGGGACGAGCAGTACTTC
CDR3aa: CASSLGTFPTPGDEQYF

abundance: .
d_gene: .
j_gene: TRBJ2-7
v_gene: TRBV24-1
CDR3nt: TGTGCCACCAGTGACTCGGACATTGAGCAGTACTTC
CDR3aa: CATSDSDIEQYF

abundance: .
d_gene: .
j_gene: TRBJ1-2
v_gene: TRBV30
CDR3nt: TGTGCCTGGAGTAGAGACAGACCATATGGCTACACCTTC
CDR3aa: CAWSRDRPYGYTF

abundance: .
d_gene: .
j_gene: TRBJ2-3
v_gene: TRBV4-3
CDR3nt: TGCGCCAGCAGCCCCGCCGGACACACAGATACGCAGTATTTT
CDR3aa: CASSPAGHTDTQYF

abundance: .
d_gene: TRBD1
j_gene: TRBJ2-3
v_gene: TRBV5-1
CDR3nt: TGCGCCAGCAGCCGGACAGGGCGTTCGACAGATACGCAGTATTTT
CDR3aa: CASSRTGRSTDTQYF

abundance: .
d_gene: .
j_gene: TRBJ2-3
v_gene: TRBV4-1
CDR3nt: TGCGCCAGCAGGCTTGGAGGGTCAGATACGCAGTATTTT
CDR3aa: CASRLGGSDTQYF

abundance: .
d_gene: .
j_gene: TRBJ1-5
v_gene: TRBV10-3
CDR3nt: TGTGCCATCAGTGAATTTTCGGGACTGAGTAATCAGCCCCAGCATTTT
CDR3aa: CAISEFSGLSNQPQHF

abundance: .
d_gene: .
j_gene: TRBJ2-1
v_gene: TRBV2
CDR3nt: TGTGCCAGCAGCTCGGCTAGCTCTTTCTTC
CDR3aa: CASSSASSFF

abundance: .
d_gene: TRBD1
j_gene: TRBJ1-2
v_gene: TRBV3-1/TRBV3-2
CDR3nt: TGTGCCAGCAGCGGACCGGGACAGGGCCTCCCCTACACCTTC
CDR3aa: CASSGPGQGLPYTF

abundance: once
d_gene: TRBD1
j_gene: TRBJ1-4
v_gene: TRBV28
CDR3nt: TGTGCCAGCAGTTCTTGGACAGGAGGTAATGAAAAACTGTTTTTT
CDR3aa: CASSSWTGGNEKLFF

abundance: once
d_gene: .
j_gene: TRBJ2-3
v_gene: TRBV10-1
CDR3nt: TGCGCCAGCAGTGCGGGAGGCACAGATACGCAGTATTTT
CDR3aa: CASSAGGTDTQYF

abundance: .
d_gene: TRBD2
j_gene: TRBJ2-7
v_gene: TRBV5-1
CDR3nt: TGCGCCAGCAGCTTGGCCAGCGGGAGTGGGGAGCAGTACTTC
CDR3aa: CASSLASGSGEQYF

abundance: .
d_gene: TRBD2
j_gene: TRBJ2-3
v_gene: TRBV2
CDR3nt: TGTGCCAGCAGGGAGGGACTAGCAGGGACAGATACGCAGTATTTT
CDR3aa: CASREGLAGTDTQYF

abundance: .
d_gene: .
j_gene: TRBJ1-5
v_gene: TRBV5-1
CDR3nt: TGCGCCAGCAGTCCCGAGGGTCGGGGTCAGCCCCAGCATTTT
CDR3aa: CASSPEGRGQPQHF

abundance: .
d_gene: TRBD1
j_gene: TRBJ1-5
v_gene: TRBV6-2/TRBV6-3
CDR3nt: TGTGCCAGCAGTTACCCCAGGGGGCAGGGGGCGGAAAATCAGCCCCAGCATTTT
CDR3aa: CASSYPRGQGAENQPQHF

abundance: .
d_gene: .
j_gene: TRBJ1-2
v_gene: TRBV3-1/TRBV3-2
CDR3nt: TGTGCCAGCAGCAAAGGGGGTCAGGGCAACTATGGCTACACCTTC
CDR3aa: CASSKGGQGNYGYTF

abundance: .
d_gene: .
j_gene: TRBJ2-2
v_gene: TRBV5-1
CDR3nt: TGCGCCAGCAGTATTCAAGGGGGAACCGGGGAGCTGTTTTTT
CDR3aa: CASSIQGGTGELFF

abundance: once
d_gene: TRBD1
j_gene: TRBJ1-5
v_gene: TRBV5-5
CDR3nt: TGTGCCAGCAGCTTCCAGGGGGCAGGTCAGCCCCAGCATTTT
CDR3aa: CASSFQGAGQPQHF

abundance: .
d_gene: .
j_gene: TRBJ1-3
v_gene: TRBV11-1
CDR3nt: TGTGCCAGCAGCTACGGAGGAACGAGCTCTGGAAACACCATATATTTT
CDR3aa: CASSYGGTSSGNTIYF

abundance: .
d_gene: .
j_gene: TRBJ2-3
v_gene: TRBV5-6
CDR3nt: TGTGCCAGCAGCAGGGTGACAGGAGCCACGACAGATACGCAGTATTTT
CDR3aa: CASSRVTGATTDTQYF

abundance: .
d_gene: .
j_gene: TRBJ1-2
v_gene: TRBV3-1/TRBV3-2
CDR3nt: TGTGCCAGCAGCCAAGATCCGAACTATGGCTACACCTTC
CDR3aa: CASSQDPNYGYTF

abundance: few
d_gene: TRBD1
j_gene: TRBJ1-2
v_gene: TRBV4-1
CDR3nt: TGCGCCAGCAGCCAAGCGGGACAGGGTTTCGGCTACACCTTC
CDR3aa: CASSQAGQGFGYTF

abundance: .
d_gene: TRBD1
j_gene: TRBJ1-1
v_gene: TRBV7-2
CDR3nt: TGTGCCAGCAACCCCACAGGGGTGAACACTGAAGCTTTCTTT
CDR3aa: CASNPTGVNTEAFF

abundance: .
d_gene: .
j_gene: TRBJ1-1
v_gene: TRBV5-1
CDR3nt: TGCGCCAGCCAGATGACAACCCATGGGAACACTGAAGCTTTCTTT
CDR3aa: CASQMTTHGNTEAFF

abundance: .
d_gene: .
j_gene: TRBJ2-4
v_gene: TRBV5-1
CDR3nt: TGCGCCAGCAGCTTGGGACCGCTCAGGGACATTCAGTACTTC
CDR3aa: CASSLGPLRDIQYF

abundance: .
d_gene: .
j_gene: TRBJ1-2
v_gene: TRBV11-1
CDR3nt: TGTGCCAGCAGCTCACAGCGAACCAGGGGACATGGCTACACCTTC
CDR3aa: CASSSQRTRGHGYTF

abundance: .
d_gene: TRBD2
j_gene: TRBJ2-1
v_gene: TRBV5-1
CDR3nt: TGCGCCAGCAGTCGGGGGGGCAGCTCCTACAATGAGCAGTTCTTC
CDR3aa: CASSRGGSSYNEQFF